This record looks at one T cell receptor (beta chain) sequence and its context. Each CDR3 protein gets one entry after TCRdb re-called the 5' RACE reads with MiXCR. The data contain nearly 55,000 distinct CDR3 sequences, approximately 25% of them singletons. Trimming took off 10 bases at V and 1 base at J, with 14 bases between the two ends. Germline V gene lookup returns CDR1 SNHLY and CDR2 FYNNEI. CDR3 length equals 13 residues. The sequence was collected from a female donor with breast cancer. The chain recombines TRBV2 with TRBJ2-7; D gene ambiguous. Sequencing input: tumor-infiltrating naive CD4+ T cells sorted from the breast tumor. Subset given: naive CD4+ T cells, CD4+CD45RA+CD25-. The CDR3 sequence: CATQPFSSYEQYF. CDR3 coding DNA: TGTGCCACCCAACCGTTCTCTTCCTACGAGCAGTACTTC. The entire variable domain, with the rest obtained from reference TRBV2 and TRBJ2-7, is as follows: EPEVTQTPSHQVTQMGQEVILRCVPISNHLYFYWYRQILGQKVEFLVSFYNNEISEKSEIFDDQFSVERPDGSNFTLKIRSTKLEDSAMYFCATQPFSSYEQYFGPGTRLTVT.